The entry below describes one T cell receptor (beta chain). Its antigen is unknown. These data are taken from a study of T cell responses to AZD1222 COVID-19 vaccine. This CDR3 is built from 15 residues. V shed 3 bases and J 4 bases; nucleotides not matched to a gene: 6. From germline, CDR1 is SGDLS and CDR2 YYNGEE. Produced via immunoSEQ multiplex PCR; TCRdb's table is partial and in-frame only. The sample gives some 100,000 clones, about 82% of which show up once; 17% is in the top ten. Broader study findings: Seropositive AZD1222 recipients at baseline numbered only five or six. A rise in Spike-specific TCR breadth and depth followed two AZD1222 doses.

The origin of this receptor is an adult who received the AZD1222 COVID-19 vaccine. The V gene is TRBV9, the J gene TRBJ2-7; 11 bases are a match to TRBD2. The sequences come from peripheral blood, collected 28 days after the second AZD1222 dose. CDR3 in amino acids: CASSEGLAVDYEQYF. In DNA form, the CDR3 reads TGTGCCAGCAGCGAGGGACTAGCGGTGGATTACGAGCAGTACTTC. The variable domain in full, completed from reference TRBV9 and TRBJ2-7, reads DSGVTQTPKHLITATGQRVTLRCSPRSGDLSVYWYQQSLDQGLQFLIQYYNGEERAKGNILERFSAQQFPDLHSELNLSSLELGDSALYFCASSEGLAVDYEQYFGPGTRLTVT.